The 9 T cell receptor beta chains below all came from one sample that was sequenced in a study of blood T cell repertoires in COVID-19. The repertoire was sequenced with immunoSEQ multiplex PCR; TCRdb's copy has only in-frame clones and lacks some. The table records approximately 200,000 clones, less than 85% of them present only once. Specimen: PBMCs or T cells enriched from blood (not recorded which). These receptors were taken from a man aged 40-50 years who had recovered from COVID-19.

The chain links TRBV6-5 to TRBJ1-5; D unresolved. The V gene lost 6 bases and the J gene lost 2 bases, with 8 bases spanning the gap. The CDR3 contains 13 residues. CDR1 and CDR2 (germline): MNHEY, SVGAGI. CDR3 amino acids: CASRVTGNQPQHF. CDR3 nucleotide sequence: TGTGCCAGCAGGGTCACGGGCAATCAGCCCCAGCATTTT.

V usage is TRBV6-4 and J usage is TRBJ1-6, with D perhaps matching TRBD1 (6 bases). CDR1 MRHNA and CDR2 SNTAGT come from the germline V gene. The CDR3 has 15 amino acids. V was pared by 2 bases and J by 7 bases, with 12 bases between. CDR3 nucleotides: TGTGCCAGCAGTGACCGGGGGGCAAGAAATTCACCCCTCCACTTT. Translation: CASSDRGARNSPLHF.

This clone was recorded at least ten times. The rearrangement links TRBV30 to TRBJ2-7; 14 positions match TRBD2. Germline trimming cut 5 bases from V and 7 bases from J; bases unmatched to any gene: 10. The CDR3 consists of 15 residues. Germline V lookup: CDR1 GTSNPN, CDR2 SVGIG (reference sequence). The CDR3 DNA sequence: TGTGCCTGGCAATTAGGGGGACTAGCGGGAGATGAGCAGTACTTC. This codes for CAWQLGGLAGDEQYF.

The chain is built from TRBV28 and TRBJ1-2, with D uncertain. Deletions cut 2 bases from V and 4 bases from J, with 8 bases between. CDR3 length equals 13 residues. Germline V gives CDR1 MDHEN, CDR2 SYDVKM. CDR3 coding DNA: TGTGCCAGCAGTTTAACAGACCTCTATGGCTACACCTTC. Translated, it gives CASSLTDLYGYTF.

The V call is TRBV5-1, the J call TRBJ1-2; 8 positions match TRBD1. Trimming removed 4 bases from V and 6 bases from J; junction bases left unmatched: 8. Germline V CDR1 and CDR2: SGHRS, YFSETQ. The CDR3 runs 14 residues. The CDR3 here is CASSRDRGEDGYTF. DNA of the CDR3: TGCGCCAGCAGCCGAGACAGGGGAGAGGATGGCTACACCTTC. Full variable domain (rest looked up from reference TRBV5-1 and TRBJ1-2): KAGVTQTPRYLIKTRGQQVTLSCSPISGHRSVSWYQQTPGQGLQFLFEYFSETQRNKGNFPGRFSGRQFSNSRSEMNVSTLELGDSALYLCASSRDRGEDGYTFGSGTRLTVV.

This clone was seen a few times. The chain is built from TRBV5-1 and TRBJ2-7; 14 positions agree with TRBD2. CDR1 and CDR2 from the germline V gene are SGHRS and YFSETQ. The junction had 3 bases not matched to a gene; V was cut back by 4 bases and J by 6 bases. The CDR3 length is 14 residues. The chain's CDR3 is CASSVGTSGSEQYF. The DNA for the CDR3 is TGCGCCAGCAGCGTCGGGACTAGCGGGAGCGAGCAGTACTTC. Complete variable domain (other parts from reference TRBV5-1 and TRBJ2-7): KAGVTQTPRYLIKTRGQQVTLSCSPISGHRSVSWYQQTPGQGLQFLFEYFSETQRNKGNFPGRFSGRQFSNSRSEMNVSTLELGDSALYLCASSVGTSGSEQYFGPGTRLTVT.

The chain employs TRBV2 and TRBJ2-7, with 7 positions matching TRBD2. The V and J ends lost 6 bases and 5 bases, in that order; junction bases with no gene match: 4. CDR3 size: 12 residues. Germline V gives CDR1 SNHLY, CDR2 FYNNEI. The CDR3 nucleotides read TGTGCCAGCAGAAGTGGGGGGGACGAGCAGTACTTC. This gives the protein CASRSGGDEQYF.

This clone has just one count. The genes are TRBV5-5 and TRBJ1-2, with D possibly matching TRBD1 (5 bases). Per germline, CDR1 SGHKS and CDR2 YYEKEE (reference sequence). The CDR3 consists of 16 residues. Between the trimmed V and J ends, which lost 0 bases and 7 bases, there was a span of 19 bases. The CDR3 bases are TGTGCCAGCAGCTTGGCCTTCCTCGGGTCTGGGGCTGGCTACACCTTC. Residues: CASSLAFLGSGAGYTF.

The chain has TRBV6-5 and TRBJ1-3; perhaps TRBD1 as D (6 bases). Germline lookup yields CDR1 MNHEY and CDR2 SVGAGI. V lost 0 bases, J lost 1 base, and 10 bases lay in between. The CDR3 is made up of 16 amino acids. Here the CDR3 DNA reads TGTGCCAGCAGTTACTCGTGGGGACAATCTGGAAACACCATATATTTT. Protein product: CASSYSWGQSGNTIYF.